This T cell receptor (beta chain) was sequenced during a study of control samples from healthy donors and cancer patients. The CDR3 has 14 amino acids. Germline assignment: CDR1 MNHNY and CDR2 SVGAGI (reference sequence). Trimming removed 4 bases from V and 2 bases from J, with 11 bases in between. Data came from immunoSEQ multiplex PCR; TCRdb stores just in-frame clones and leaves some out. The profile shows 95,000 to 130,000 clones, 80% to 90% of them singletons. Sequenced material: PBMCs. The clonotype originates from a woman in her fifties or sixties with colorectal cancer. The V call is TRBV6-6, the J call TRBJ1-2; D perhaps matches TRBD1 (6 bases). The CDR3 sequence is CASSLTTGNYGYTF. For the CDR3, the DNA is TGTGCCAGCAGTTTGACCACAGGGAACTATGGCTACACCTTC.